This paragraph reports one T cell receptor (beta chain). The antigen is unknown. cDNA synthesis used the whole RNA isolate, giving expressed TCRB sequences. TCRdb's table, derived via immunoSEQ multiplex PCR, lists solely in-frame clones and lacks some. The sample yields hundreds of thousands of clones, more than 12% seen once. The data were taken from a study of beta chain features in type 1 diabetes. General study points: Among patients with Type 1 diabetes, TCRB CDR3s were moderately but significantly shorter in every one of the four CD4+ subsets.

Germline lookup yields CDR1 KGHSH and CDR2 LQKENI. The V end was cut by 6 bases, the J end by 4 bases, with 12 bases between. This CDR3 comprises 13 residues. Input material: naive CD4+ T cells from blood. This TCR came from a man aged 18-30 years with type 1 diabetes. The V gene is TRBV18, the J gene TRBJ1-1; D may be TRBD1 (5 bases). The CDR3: CASSRTGSTEAFF. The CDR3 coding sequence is TGTGCCAGCTCCCGAACAGGTAGCACTGAAGCTTTCTTT.